The entry that follows covers one T cell receptor beta chain sequence. The data originate from a study of blood T cell repertoires in COVID-19. As for the study in general: T cells, B-cell-depleted T cells, or PBMCs supplied cDNA or gDNA.

Trimming cost V 5 bases and J 1 base, with 15 bases left between them. The V gene's germline CDR1 is SGHAT and CDR2 FQNNGV. The CDR3 length is 16 residues. Clones were sequenced by immunoSEQ multiplex PCR, and TCRdb holds only the in-frame ones, with some missing. The repertoire holds some 70,000 clones, about 90% seen once, with 8% to 9.5% in the top ten. The J gene is TRBJ2-1, the V gene TRBV11-2; D might be TRBD1 (6 bases). This receptor was identified in a man over 45 with active COVID-19. Sequencing was performed on peripheral blood. The CDR3 DNA sequence: TGTGCCAGCAGCCACCGACAGGTACTATCCTACAATGAGCAGTTCTTC. This sequence encodes CASSHRQVLSYNEQFF.